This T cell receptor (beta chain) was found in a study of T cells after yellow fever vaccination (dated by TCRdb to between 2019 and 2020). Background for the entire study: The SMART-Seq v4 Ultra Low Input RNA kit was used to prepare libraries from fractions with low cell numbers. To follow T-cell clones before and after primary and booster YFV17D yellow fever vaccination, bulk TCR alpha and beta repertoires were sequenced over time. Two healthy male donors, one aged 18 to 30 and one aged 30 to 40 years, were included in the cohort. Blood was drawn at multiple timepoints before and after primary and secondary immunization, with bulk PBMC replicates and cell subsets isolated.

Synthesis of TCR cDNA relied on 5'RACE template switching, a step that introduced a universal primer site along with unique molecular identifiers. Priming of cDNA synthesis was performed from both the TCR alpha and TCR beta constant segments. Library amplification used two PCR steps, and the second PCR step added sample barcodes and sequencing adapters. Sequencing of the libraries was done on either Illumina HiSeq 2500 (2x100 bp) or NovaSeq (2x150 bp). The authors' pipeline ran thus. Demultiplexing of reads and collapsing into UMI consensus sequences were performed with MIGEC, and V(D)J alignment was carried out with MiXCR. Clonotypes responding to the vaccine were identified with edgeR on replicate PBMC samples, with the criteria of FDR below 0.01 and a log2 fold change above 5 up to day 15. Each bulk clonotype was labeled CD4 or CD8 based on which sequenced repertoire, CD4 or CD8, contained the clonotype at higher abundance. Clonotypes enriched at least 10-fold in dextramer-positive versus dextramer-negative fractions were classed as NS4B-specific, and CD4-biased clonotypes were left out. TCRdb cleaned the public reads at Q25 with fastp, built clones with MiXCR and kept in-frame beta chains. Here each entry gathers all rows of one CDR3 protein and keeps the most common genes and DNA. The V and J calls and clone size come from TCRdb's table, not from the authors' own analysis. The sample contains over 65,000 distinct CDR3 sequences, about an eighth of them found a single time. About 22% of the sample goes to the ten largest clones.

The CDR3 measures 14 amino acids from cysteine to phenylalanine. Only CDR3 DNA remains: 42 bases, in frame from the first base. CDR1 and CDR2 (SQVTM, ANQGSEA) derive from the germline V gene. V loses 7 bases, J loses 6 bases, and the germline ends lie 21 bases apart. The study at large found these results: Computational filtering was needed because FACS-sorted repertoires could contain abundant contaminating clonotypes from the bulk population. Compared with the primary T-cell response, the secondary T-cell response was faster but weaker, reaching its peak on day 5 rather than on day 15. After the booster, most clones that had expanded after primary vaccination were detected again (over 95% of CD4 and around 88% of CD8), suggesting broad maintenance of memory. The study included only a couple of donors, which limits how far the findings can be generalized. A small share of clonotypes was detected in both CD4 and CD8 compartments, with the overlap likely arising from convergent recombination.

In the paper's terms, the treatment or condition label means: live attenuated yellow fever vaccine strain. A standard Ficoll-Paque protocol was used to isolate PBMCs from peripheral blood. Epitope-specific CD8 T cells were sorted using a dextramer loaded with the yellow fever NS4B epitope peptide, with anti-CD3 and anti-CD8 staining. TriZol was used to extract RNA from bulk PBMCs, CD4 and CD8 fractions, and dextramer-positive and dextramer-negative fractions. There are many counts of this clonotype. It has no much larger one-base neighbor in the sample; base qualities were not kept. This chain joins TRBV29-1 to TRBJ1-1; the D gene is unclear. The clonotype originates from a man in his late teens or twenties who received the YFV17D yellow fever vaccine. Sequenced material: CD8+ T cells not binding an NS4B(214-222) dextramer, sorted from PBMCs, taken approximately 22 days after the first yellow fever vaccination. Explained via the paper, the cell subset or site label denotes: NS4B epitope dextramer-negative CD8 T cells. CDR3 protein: CSAGAGDLSAEAFF. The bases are TGCAGCGCCGGCGCCGGGGATTTGAGCGCTGAAGCTTTCTTT.